The sequence of this T cell receptor (beta chain) was determined in a study of resident and recirculating memory T cells in vitiligo (dated by TCRdb to 2016 to 2019). For context, the study as a whole: For TCR beta sequencing, each of a few stable vitiligo patients provided PBMCs along with epidermis taken by shave biopsy from two lesional and two nonlesional sites. The human TCR beta sequencing was designed to test whether specific clones found in lesional vitiligo skin differed from the clones found in nonlesional skin and in blood. Without cell sorting, samples were homogenized immediately before genomic DNA was extracted using the Qiagen DNeasy Blood & Tissue Kit.

A patient's vitiligo counted as stable when the lesions had not changed at all during the previous 6 months. To count as stable, patients also needed to show no confetti depigmentation, which is a clinical sign of active vitiligo. Any patient who had received treatment in the previous three months was excluded. PBMCs were isolated from heparinized blood by Ficoll density gradient centrifugation and then flash-frozen. Overall study outcomes, separate from this receptor: Overlap and correlation analysis showed no significant repertoire overlap between biopsies except for each lesion with itself, even within a single patient. Because TCR sequences were not shared across biopsy sites or across patients, the findings suggest that different lesions are infiltrated by different T cell clones, a pattern described as private specificity. Future mechanistic studies are needed so that the relative contributions of the lesion-infiltrating T cell clones and of human Trm versus Tcm pools can be evaluated. Clonality was not the same from one vitiligo lesion to another, and no unique dominant TCR clone turned up.

The CDR3 spans 11 residues, from the cysteine through the phenylalanine. The DNA shown is the 33-base CDR3, in frame from base 1. The junction carries 3 bases between V and J, which are trimmed by 3 bases and 1 base respectively. CDR1 DFQATT and CDR2 SNEGSKA were looked up in the germline V gene (reference sequence). As concerns this clone: Its cognate antigen has yet to be identified. No clone much larger than this one lies a single base away; base qualities are absent.

TCR beta chains were amplified from genomic DNA with the immunoSEQ hsTCRB kit. The immunoSEQ service sequenced the TCR beta libraries on an Illumina MiSeq instrument. The original pipeline was this. Repertoire data were analyzed using the immunoSEQ Analyzer. Drawn from immuneACCESS, this table holds only the in-frame rearrangements with V and J called that TCRdb kept. Clones are partly lost; checked studies trace under half to an unresolved V gene and leave the rest unexplained. D and trimming were read from the DNA, whereas the V and J calls and clone size are those reported in that table. This sample comprises 40,000 to 45,000 clones, about nine tenths of them detected only once. The ten largest clones capture roughly 4.3% of the sample.

The specimen was blood. The rearranged chain carries TRBV20-1 and TRBJ1-1; the D gene is unclear. This receptor was identified in a male donor with vitiligo. The CDR3 protein: CSASGNTEAFF. DNA sequence: TGCAGTGCTAGCGGGAACACTGAAGCTTTCTTT.